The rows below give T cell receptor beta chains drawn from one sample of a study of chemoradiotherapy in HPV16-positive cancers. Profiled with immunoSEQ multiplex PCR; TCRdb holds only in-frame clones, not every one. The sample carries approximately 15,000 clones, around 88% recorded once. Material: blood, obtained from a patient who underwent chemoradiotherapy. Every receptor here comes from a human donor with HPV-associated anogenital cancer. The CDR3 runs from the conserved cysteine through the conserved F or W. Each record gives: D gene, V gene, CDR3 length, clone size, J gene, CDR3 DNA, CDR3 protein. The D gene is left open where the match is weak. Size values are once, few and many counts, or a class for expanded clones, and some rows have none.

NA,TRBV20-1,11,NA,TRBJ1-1,TGCAGTCCCGGTATGAACACTGAAGCTTTCTTT,CSPGMNTEAFF
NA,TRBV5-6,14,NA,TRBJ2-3,TGTGCCAGCAGCTTTTCATATCGGGCAGATACGCAGTATTTT,CASSFSYRADTQYF
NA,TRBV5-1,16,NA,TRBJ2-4,TGCGCCAGCAGCTACGACTTGGGGGTAGCCAAAAACATTCAGTACTTC,CASSYDLGVAKNIQYF
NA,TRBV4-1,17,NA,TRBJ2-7,TGCGCCAGCAGCCCCCTATCCGGGCCTCGAGAGGTCTCCGAGCAGTACTTC,CASSPLSGPREVSEQYF
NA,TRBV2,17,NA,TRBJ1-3,TGTGCCAGCGAGGCGATCAGGGGACTCCTCTCTGGAAACACCATATATTTT,CASEAIRGLLSGNTIYF
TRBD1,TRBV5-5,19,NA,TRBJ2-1,TGTGCCAGCAGCTTAACTCCTCTCACAGGGGGCGCCTTGGACAATGAGCAGTTCTTC,CASSLTPLTGGALDNEQFF
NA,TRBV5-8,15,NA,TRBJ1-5,TGTGCCAGCAGCCCCAAGACCCATGGGAATCAGCCCCAGCATTTT,CASSPKTHGNQPQHF
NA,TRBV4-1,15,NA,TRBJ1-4,TGCGCCAGCACCCCAGGGTCTACAACTAATGAAAAACTGTTTTTT,CASTPGSTTNEKLFF
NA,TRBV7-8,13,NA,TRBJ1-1,TGTGCCAGCAGCTCCAACGTGAACACTGAAGCTTTCTTT,CASSSNVNTEAFF
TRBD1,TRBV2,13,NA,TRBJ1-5,TGTGCCAGCGACAGGGAGTCCAATCAGCCCCAGCATTTT,CASDRESNQPQHF
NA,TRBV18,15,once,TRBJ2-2,TGTGCCAGCTCACGGGACCAGGCGGACACCGGGGAGCTGTTTTTT,CASSRDQADTGELFF
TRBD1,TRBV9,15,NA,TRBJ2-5,TGTGCCAGCAGCGTGGGACAGGTAAACCAAGAGACCCAGTACTTC,CASSVGQVNQETQYF
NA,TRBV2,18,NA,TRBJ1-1,TGTGCCAGCAGGGTCCAAGGGGATACCCCGTCGAGCTACACTGAAGCTTTCTTT,CASRVQGDTPSSYTEAFF
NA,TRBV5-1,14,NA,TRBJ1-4,TGCGCCAGCAGCGTACCTGGAATCAAGGAAAAACTGTTTTTT,CASSVPGIKEKLFF
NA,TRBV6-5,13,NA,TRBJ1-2,TGTGCCAGCAGTTACTTGGGATTAGGTGGCTACACCTTC,CASSYLGLGGYTF
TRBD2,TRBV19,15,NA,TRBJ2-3,TGTGCCAGTAGGTTGATAGCGGGAGGGCCGGATACGCAGTATTTT,CASRLIAGGPDTQYF
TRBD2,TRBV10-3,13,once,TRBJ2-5,TGTGCCATCTCAGCGGGAGTAGGAGAGACCCAGTACTTC,CAISAGVGETQYF
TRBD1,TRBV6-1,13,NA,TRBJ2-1,TGTGCCAGCAGTAGATACGGACAGGGGGAAATGTTCTTC,CASSRYGQGEMFF
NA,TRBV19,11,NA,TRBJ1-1,TGTGCCAGTAGTATAGCCCAGAAAGCTTTCTTT,CASSIAQKAFF
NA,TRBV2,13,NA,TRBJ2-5,TGTGCCAGCAGTGTCTGGGGTAAAGAGACCCAGTACTTC,CASSVWGKETQYF
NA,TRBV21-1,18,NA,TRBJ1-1,TGTGCCAGCAGCAAACCAAAGGGACAGGGGGAATTGAACACTGAAGCTTTCTTT,CASSKPKGQGELNTEAFF
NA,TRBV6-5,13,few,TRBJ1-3,TGTGCCAGCAGTCCCAGTACTGGAAACACCATATATTTT,CASSPSTGNTIYF
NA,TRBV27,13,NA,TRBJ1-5,NA,CASSSSVGQPQHF
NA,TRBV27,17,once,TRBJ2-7,TGTGCCAGCAGTTCCTTAACAGGGGGGGGAATGGTCTACGAGCAGTACTTC,CASSSLTGGGMVYEQYF
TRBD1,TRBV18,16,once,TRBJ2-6,TGTGCCAGCTCACCTATACAGGGGAAAGGGGCCAACGTCCTGACTTTC,CASSPIQGKGANVLTF
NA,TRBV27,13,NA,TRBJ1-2,TGTGCCAGCAGTTTACCGGGGGGCGATGGCTACACCTTC,CASSLPGGDGYTF
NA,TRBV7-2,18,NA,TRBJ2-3,TGTGCCAGCAGCTTACGGCTAGAACCTTCCTGGCGGTTGGGTACGCAGTATTTT,CASSLRLEPSWRLGTQYF
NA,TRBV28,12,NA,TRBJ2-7,TGTGCCAGCAGTCGACAGAACTACGAGCAGTACTTC,CASSRQNYEQYF
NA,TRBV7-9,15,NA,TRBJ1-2,TGTGCCAGCAGCTTATCAGCAGGGAAGGCCCGAGGCTACACCTTC,CASSLSAGKARGYTF
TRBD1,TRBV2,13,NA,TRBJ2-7,TGTGCCAGCAGGGACAGGGGCCGGTACGAGCAGTACTTC,CASRDRGRYEQYF
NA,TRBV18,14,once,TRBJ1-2,TGTGCCAGCTCACCCGCGGGAGTTGACGATGGCTACACCTTC,CASSPAGVDDGYTF
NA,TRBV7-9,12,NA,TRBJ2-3,TGTGCCAGCAGCCCTTTCACAGATACGCAGTATTTT,CASSPFTDTQYF
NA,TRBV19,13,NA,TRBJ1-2,TGTGCCAGTAGTATGGGTCCGGGCTATGGCTACACCTTC,CASSMGPGYGYTF
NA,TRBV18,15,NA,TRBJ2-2,TGTGCCAGCTCGCCCCGGGACATTTACACCGGGGAGCTGTTTTTT,CASSPRDIYTGELFF
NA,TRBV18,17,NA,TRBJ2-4,TGTGCCAGCTCACCCGCGGGACAGAAATTAGCCAAAAACATTCAGTACTTC,CASSPAGQKLAKNIQYF
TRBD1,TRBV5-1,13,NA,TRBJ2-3,TGCGCCAGCAGCTTGATGGGACAGGGGCCGCAGTATTTT,CASSLMGQGPQYF
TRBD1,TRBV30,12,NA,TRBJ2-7,TGTGCCTGGAGAAAAGGGGGCGGCGAGCAGTACTTC,CAWRKGGGEQYF
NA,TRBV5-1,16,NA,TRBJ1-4,TGCGCCAGCAGCTTGGTTCAGGGCATAGGGTATGAAAAACTGTTTTTT,CASSLVQGIGYEKLFF
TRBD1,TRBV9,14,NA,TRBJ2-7,TGTGCCAGCAGCCCAAGGGACAGACCCTACGAGCAGTACTTC,CASSPRDRPYEQYF
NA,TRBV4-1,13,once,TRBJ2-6,TGCGCCAGCAGCCCGACCGAAACCAACGTCCTGACTTTC,CASSPTETNVLTF
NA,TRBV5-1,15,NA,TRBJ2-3,TGCGCCAGCATCCCCGGGACTCAAAGCACAGATACGCAGTATTTT,CASIPGTQSTDTQYF
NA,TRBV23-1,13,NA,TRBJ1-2,TGCGCCAGCAGTCAAGAGACTGAGGATGGCTACACCTTC,CASSQETEDGYTF
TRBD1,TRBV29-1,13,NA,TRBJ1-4,TGCAGCGTGGCCGGGACAGGGAGAGAAAAACTGTTTTTT,CSVAGTGREKLFF
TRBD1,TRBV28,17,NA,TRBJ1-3,TGTGCCAGCAGTCTTCCTCGACAGGGAATTGCTGGAAACACCATATATTTT,CASSLPRQGIAGNTIYF
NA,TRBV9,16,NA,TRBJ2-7,TGTGCCAGCAGCGTAGTGGCGGGGATAGGCGCCCACGAGCAGTACTTC,CASSVVAGIGAHEQYF
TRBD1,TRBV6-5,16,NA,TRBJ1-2,TGTGCCAGCAGTTACACGGGACAGGGGGGACGTGATGGCTACACCTTC,CASSYTGQGGRDGYTF
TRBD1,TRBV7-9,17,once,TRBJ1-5,TGTGCCAGCAGCTTGGGGACAGGGGGCCGGGGCAATCAGCCCCAGCATTTT,CASSLGTGGRGNQPQHF
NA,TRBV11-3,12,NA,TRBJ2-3,TGTGCCAGCAGCTTGAACACAGATACGCAGTATTTT,CASSLNTDTQYF
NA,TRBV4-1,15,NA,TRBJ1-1,TGCGCCAGCAGCCTACAGGGTTTTATGAACACTGAAGCTTTCTTT,CASSLQGFMNTEAFF
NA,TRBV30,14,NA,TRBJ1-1,TGTGCCTGGAGCCCCTCCTGGGTTGGAACTGAAGCTTTCTTT,CAWSPSWVGTEAFF
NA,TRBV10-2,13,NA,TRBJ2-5,TGCGCCAGCAGTTGGGACAAAGGAGAGACCCAGTACTTC,CASSWDKGETQYF
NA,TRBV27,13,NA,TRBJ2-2,TGTGCCAGCAGTTTCACTAGGGGGTGGGAGCTGTTTTTT,CASSFTRGWELFF
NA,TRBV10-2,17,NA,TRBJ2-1,TGCGCCAGCAGTGAGTCGTTGTTATTGGGACGCGCTAATGAGCAGTTCTTC,CASSESLLLGRANEQFF